Listed here are 31 T cell receptor beta chains from one sample, sequenced in a study of T-cell reconstitution after alpha-beta-depleted transplantation in children. TCRbeta library construction was performed incorporating unique molecular identifiers. MiXCR was run by TCRdb on the PCR reads, yielding one entry per CDR3 protein. The sample records 780,000 or so distinct CDR3 sequences, approximately 15% being singletons. Sequencing was performed on PBMCs, mostly from graft donor cells, taken 360 days after TCRalphabeta/CD19-depleted stem cell transplant. These receptors were obtained from a male patient aged 5 to 17 who had a stem cell transplant for acute lymphoblastic leukemia, so the T cells may come from the graft donor.

This chain uses TRBV15 with TRBJ2-7, with 12 positions matching TRBD2. CDR1 LNHNV and CDR2 YYDKDF come from the germline V gene (reference sequence). V was clipped by 1 base and J by 6 bases; unmatched bases: 4. The length of the CDR3 is 15 residues. CDR3 nucleotide sequence: TGTGCCACCAGCAGAGTCGGACTAGCGGGGCTCGAGCAGTACTTC. This gives the protein CATSRVGLAGLEQYF.

This clonotype has just a few counts. The chain carries TRBV14 and TRBJ1-4, with D perhaps TRBD1 (5 bases). The CDR3 extends over 16 amino acids. Germline V gene sequence: CDR1 SGHDN, CDR2 FVKESK. V lost 6 bases and J 5 bases, leaving 19 bases between the germline ends. The DNA of the CDR3 is TGTGCCAGCAGTCCGCGCCTAAGGAGGGGAAATGAAAAACTGTTTTTT. Amino acid sequence: CASSPRLRRGNEKLFF. The variable domain in full, with the rest retrieved from reference TRBV14 and TRBJ1-4, is EAGVTQFPSHSVIEKGQTVTLRCDPISGHDNLYWYRRVMGKEIKFLLHFVKESKQDESGMPNNRFLAERTGGTYSTLKVQPAELEDSGVYFCASSPRLRRGNEKLFFGSGTQLSVL.

This clonotype was found a few times. The chain has TRBV28 and TRBJ2-7; tentatively, D is TRBD2 (5 bases). Trimming removed 4 bases from V and 3 bases from J, with 16 bases in between. This CDR3 region has 15 residues. The germline V gene encodes CDR1 MDHEN and CDR2 SYDVKM. The chain's CDR3 is CASSSPGESNYEQYF. CDR3 nucleotides: TGTGCCAGCAGTTCACCCGGGGAGAGTAACTACGAGCAGTACTTC.

The table lists this clonotype with a few counts. V and J are TRBV19 and TRBJ1-2; maybe TRBD1 (6 bases). This CDR3 has 13 residues. CDR1 is LNHDA, CDR2 SQIVND, per germline (reference sequence). V dropped 4 bases and J dropped 3 bases, with 9 bases sitting between them. The CDR3 DNA reads as TGTGCCAGTAGTACAGGGGTTTACTATGGCTACACCTTC. Translation: CASSTGVYYGYTF. The full variable domain, its missing parts supplied by reference TRBV19 and TRBJ1-2, is DGGITQSPKYLFRKEGQNVTLSCEQNLNHDAMYWYRQDPGQGLRLIYYSQIVNDFQKGDIAEGYSVSREKKESFPLTVTSAQKNPTAFYLCASSTGVYYGYTFGSGTRLTVV.

The gene calls are TRBV4-1 and TRBJ2-5; the D gene is possibly TRBD1 (5 bases). Germline lookup yields CDR1 MGHRA and CDR2 YSYEKL. V was trimmed by 1 base and J by 7 bases, leaving 28 bases between them. The CDR3 runs 19 residues. The CDR3 loop is CASSQVRDRRNLYISTQYF. The CDR3 coding sequence is TGCGCCAGCAGCCAAGTCAGAGACAGAAGAAACTTATATATTTCGACCCAGTACTTC.

This clonotype showed up just a few times. At one end, the junction sequence differs from germline, possibly due to a read error. V gene TRBV10-1 combines with J gene TRBJ1-3; D not resolved. CDR3 length equals 10 residues. Germline CDR1 and CDR2: WNHNN and SYGVQD (reference sequence). In DNA form, the CDR3 reads TGCGCCAGCAGTGGAAGCACCATATATTTT. Protein sequence: CASSGSTIYF.

This clonotype was picked up a small number of times. The chain combines TRBV3-1 with TRBJ2-5, with 7 positions matching TRBD2. V was clipped by 1 base and J by 4 bases; unmatched bases: 12. The germline V gene encodes CDR1 LGHDT and CDR2 YNNKEL (reference sequence). This CDR3 comprises 17 residues. This CDR3 is CASSQAWVAGVGETQYF. The CDR3 region has the DNA TGTGCCAGCAGCCAAGCATGGGTTGCGGGAGTCGGAGAGACCCAGTACTTC.

This clonotype has at least ten counts. J is TRBJ2-1 and V is TRBV12-3 or TRBV12-4, with D tentatively TRBD1 or TRBD2 (5 bases each). V was cut by 3 bases and J by 0 bases, with 12 bases left in between. CDR3 size: 16 residues. CDR3 sequence: CASSLPGLSSYNEQFF. The CDR3 region has the DNA TGTGCCAGCAGTTTGCCGGGGCTAAGCTCCTACAATGAGCAGTTCTTC.

The chain recombines TRBV12-3 or TRBV12-4 with TRBJ1-4; 7 nucleotides line up with TRBD1. The CDR3 is 13 residues long. V lost 6 bases and J lost 7; bases outside the gene matches: 5. The CDR3 reads CASSQGGTEKLFF. CDR3 in DNA: TGTGCCAGCAGCCAGGGGGGGACTGAAAAACTGTTTTTT.

This clonotype was detected a few times. This chain joins TRBV14 and TRBJ2-7, with 10 bases identical to TRBD2. This CDR3 contains 15 residues. The germline gives CDR1 SGHDN, CDR2 FVKESK. The junction had 4 bases not matched to a gene; V was cut back by 2 bases and J by 3 bases. The CDR3 DNA reads TGTGCCAGCAGCCAACCCGCTAGCGGGAGCTACGAGCAGTACTTC. It is translated as CASSQPASGSYEQYF. Full variable domain (missing parts from reference TRBV14 and TRBJ2-7): EAGVTQFPSHSVIEKGQTVTLRCDPISGHDNLYWYRRVMGKEIKFLLHFVKESKQDESGMPNNRFLAERTGGTYSTLKVQPAELEDSGVYFCASSQPASGSYEQYFGPGTRLTVT.

The count of this clonotype is one. The chain joins TRBV30 to TRBJ2-1; 7 bases align to TRBD2. This CDR3 spans 12 amino acids. V shed 1 base and J 11 bases; nucleotides not matched to a gene: 5. CDR1 GTSNPN and CDR2 SVGIG come from the germline V gene (reference sequence). This chain's CDR3 is CAWSDSLAKQFF. CDR3 DNA sequence: TGTGCCTGGAGTGACTCACTAGCGAAGCAGTTCTTC.

This clonotype was counted only a few times. This sequence joins TRBV6-2 or TRBV6-3 and TRBJ1-1; D unresolved. CDR3 length equals 15 residues. The germline CDR1 and CDR2 sequences are MNHEY and SVGEGT. The V and J ends lost 6 bases and 4 bases respectively, with 18 bases between them. CDR3 nucleotide sequence: TGTGCCAGCAGCCTGCAAAGCGGATTGGGCACTGAAGCTTTCTTT. Its translation is CASSLQSGLGTEAFF.

CDR3: CASSPLTGGNANTGELFF. The CDR3 coding sequence is TGTGCCAGCAGCCCGCTGACAGGGGGGAACGCGAACACCGGGGAGCTGTTTTTT. V and J are TRBV11-1 and TRBJ2-2; 9 bases are shared with TRBD1. The CDR3 covers 18 residues. Germline V lookup: CDR1 SGHAT, CDR2 FQDESV (reference sequence). Trimming at V came to 5 bases and at J to 0 bases, leaving 10 bases not matched to a gene. Based on the CDR3 plus reference TRBV11-1 and TRBJ2-2, the full variable domain is EAEVAQSPRYKITEKSQAVAFWCDPISGHATLYWYRQILGQGPELLVQFQDESVVDDSQLPKDRFSAERLKGVDSTLKIQPAELGDSAMYLCASSPLTGGNANTGELFFGEGSRLTVL.

The sample holds a few counts of this clonotype. The chain uses TRBV29-1 and TRBJ1-1; D ambiguous. This CDR3 comprises 14 residues. V was pared by 7 bases and J by 4 bases, with 19 bases between. In germline, CDR1 is SQVTM, CDR2 ANQGSEA. CDR3 in amino acids: CSAAEGPRSTEAFF. The CDR3 DNA follows: TGCAGCGCGGCGGAAGGACCCCGGAGCACTGAAGCTTTCTTT.

This chain joins TRBV12-3 or TRBV12-4 and TRBJ1-5; D is unresolved. With 0 bases removed from V and 4 bases from J, the gap between germline ends came to 7 bases. This CDR3 region has 14 residues. The chain's CDR3 is CASSLAYRNQPQHF. CDR3 coding DNA: TGTGCCAGCAGTTTAGCGTACAGAAATCAGCCCCAGCATTTT.

V is TRBV19 and J is TRBJ2-1, with D perhaps matching TRBD1 (6 bases). V lost 2 bases and J 6 bases, leaving 8 bases between the germline ends. In germline, CDR1 is LNHDA, CDR2 SQIVND (reference sequence). The CDR3 spans 13 residues. The CDR3 sequence: CASSIRTVNEQFF. CDR3 sequence (DNA): TGTGCCAGTAGTATAAGGACAGTCAATGAGCAGTTCTTC. The entire variable domain, with the rest obtained from reference TRBV19 and TRBJ2-1, is as follows: DGGITQSPKYLFRKEGQNVTLSCEQNLNHDAMYWYRQDPGQGLRLIYYSQIVNDFQKGDIAEGYSVSREKKESFPLTVTSAQKNPTAFYLCASSIRTVNEQFFGPGTRLTVL.

The sample holds many counts of this clonotype. The DNA for the CDR3 is TGCGCCAGCAGCGTGGACCGACAGTTTACCTACGAGCAGTACTTC. Residues: CASSVDRQFTYEQYF. The V and J genes are TRBV5-1 and TRBJ2-7, with a weak D call TRBD1 (5 bases). Germline CDR1 is SGHRS and CDR2 is YFSETQ. This CDR3 spans 15 amino acids. The V end lost 4 bases, the J end lost 2 bases, and 16 bases lay between the germline ends. Drawing the rest from reference TRBV5-1 and TRBJ2-7, the complete variable domain is KAGVTQTPRYLIKTRGQQVTLSCSPISGHRSVSWYQQTPGQGLQFLFEYFSETQRNKGNFPGRFSGRQFSNSRSEMNVSTLELGDSALYLCASSVDRQFTYEQYFGPGTRLTVT.

This rearrangement joins TRBV20-1 to TRBJ2-1, with 9 bases fitting TRBD2. Germline V gene lookup returns CDR1 DFQATT and CDR2 SNEGSKA (reference sequence). J lost 7 bases, V lost 2 bases, and 12 bases had no gene match. The CDR3 has 16 amino acids. The CDR3 here is CSARLTLAGVWNEQFF. The CDR3 DNA follows: TGCAGTGCTAGACTCACCTTAGCGGGAGTATGGAATGAGCAGTTCTTC.

The V gene is TRBV10-3, the J gene TRBJ2-7; 7 nucleotides agree with TRBD1. Germline assignment: CDR1 ENHRY and CDR2 SYGVKD. The CDR3 totals 14 residues. Trimming at V came to 3 bases and at J to 5 bases, leaving 7 bases not matched to a gene. The CDR3 reads CAISEMGTDDEQYF. The CDR3 region has the DNA TGTGCCATCAGTGAAATGGGGACAGACGACGAGCAGTACTTC.

This clonotype was counted ten times or more. This chain links TRBV29-1 with TRBJ2-7; D might be TRBD1 or TRBD2, each matching 6 bases. CDR1 and CDR2 (germline): SQVTM, ANQGSEA. CDR3 size: 14 residues. V was trimmed by 7 bases and J by 1 base, leaving 17 bases between them. DNA of the CDR3: TGCAGCGGTGTCCGCGGAGGGGGATCCTACGAGCAGTACTTC. Protein product: CSGVRGGGSYEQYF.

This chain's CDR3 is CASSLGGGRSEKLFF. The CDR3 DNA reads TGTGCCAGCAGTTTGGGTGGGGGAAGAAGTGAAAAACTGTTTTTT. The chain has TRBV12-3 or TRBV12-4 and TRBJ1-4; D perhaps matches TRBD1 (5 bases). Trimming stripped 3 bases from V and 7 bases from J, with 15 bases between. The CDR3 is 15 amino acids.

V gene TRBV2 combines with J gene TRBJ1-3, with D unclear. Trimming shortened V by 8 bases and J by 4 bases, and 15 bases separated the two germline ends. From germline, CDR1 is SNHLY and CDR2 FYNNEI. The CDR3 has 14 amino acids. CDR3 nucleotides: TGTGCCAGCGGCCGGGCCCGGGGAGGAAACACCATATATTTT. This codes for CASGRARGGNTIYF.

This clonotype was found many times. The chain has TRBV12-5 and TRBJ1-1, with unresolved D. Looked up from germline, CDR1 is LGHNT and CDR2 is FRNRAP. The V and J ends lost 3 bases and 1 base respectively, with 6 bases between them. The CDR3 extends over 13 amino acids. The CDR3 protein is CASGLGGNTEAFF. The CDR3 coding sequence is TGTGCTAGTGGTTTAGGAGGGAACACTGAAGCTTTCTTT.

This clonotype was seen more than once but under ten times. The V gene is TRBV20-1, the J gene TRBJ2-3; D gene ambiguous. With 3 bases removed from V and 1 base from J, the gap between germline ends came to 14 bases. The CDR3 extends over 15 amino acids. Germline-derived CDR1 and CDR2 are DFQATT and SNEGSKA (reference sequence). CDR3 nucleotide sequence: TGCAGTGCTAGGACTGTTCGCGTAGGCACAGATACGCAGTATTTT. It encodes CSARTVRVGTDTQYF.

The rearrangement links TRBV29-1 to TRBJ2-7; 7 nucleotides line up with TRBD1. This CDR3 is built from 15 residues. V lost 1 base, J lost 2 bases, and 8 bases stayed unmatched. CDR1 is SQVTM and CDR2 is ANQGSEA in the germline V gene. The CDR3 protein is CSVEAQGQPPYEQYF. The CDR3 coding sequence is TGCAGCGTTGAAGCCCAGGGACAGCCCCCCTACGAGCAGTACTTC.

This rearrangement joins TRBV5-1 to TRBJ2-2, with TRBD2 matching over 13 bases. There are 16 residues in the CDR3. Germline V lookup: CDR1 SGHRS, CDR2 YFSETQ. V trimming: 4 bases; J trimming: 9 bases; junction bases outside the gene matches: 9. DNA of the CDR3: TGCGCCAGCAGCAGGGGACTAGCGGGGAATGACCGGGAGCTGTTTTTT. This encodes CASSRGLAGNDRELFF.

The chain carries TRBV18 and TRBJ2-1, with 7 bases matching TRBD1. The CDR3 is 14 residues long. V lost 6 bases, J lost 4 bases, and 6 bases stayed unmatched. CDR1 is KGHSH and CDR2 is LQKENI in the germline V gene. CDR3 protein: CASSAGTDYNEQFF. The CDR3 DNA reads TGTGCCAGCTCTGCCGGGACAGATTACAATGAGCAGTTCTTC.

In this sample, this clonotype turned up a few times. The V call is TRBV11-1, the J call TRBJ2-2; D is undetermined. V lost 6 bases, J lost 2 bases, and 10 bases lay in between. The CDR3 length is 14 residues. Germline-derived CDR1 and CDR2 are SGHAT and FQDESV (reference sequence). The DNA of the CDR3 is TGTGCCAGCAGGAAGACAAGAAACACCGGGGAGCTGTTTTTT. Protein product: CASRKTRNTGELFF.

This clonotype was seen a few times. J is TRBJ2-1 and V is TRBV20-1; weak D call: TRBD2 (6 bases). The CDR3 consists of 12 residues. The V end lost 6 bases, the J end lost 1 base, and 7 bases lay between the germline ends. The germline CDR1 and CDR2 sequences are DFQATT and SNEGSKA (reference sequence). CDR3 DNA sequence: TGCAGTGCGGGACTGTCCTACAATGAGCAGTTCTTC. Translation: CSAGLSYNEQFF.

This chain joins TRBV9 and TRBJ2-1; weak D call: TRBD1 (5 bases). Germline V CDR1 and CDR2: SGDLS, YYNGEE. This CDR3 spans 13 amino acids. V lost 2 bases and J 6 bases, leaving 9 bases between the germline ends. DNA of the CDR3: TGTGCCAGCAGCGTGACAGAACCCAATGAGCAGTTCTTC. Encoded protein: CASSVTEPNEQFF.

Only a few counts were recorded for this clonotype. This CDR3 reads CASLPRGRILEQYF. CDR3 bases: TGTGCCAGCCTCCCCAGAGGAAGGATACTCGAGCAGTACTTC. The chain has TRBV7-8 and TRBJ2-7; no definite D call. Looked up from germline, CDR1 is SGHVS and CDR2 is FQNEAQ. The CDR3 runs to 14 residues. The V end lost 8 bases, the J end lost 6 bases, and 20 bases lay between the germline ends.